A selection of T cell receptor beta chains follows, all from one sample in a study of blood T cell repertoires in COVID-19. Method: immunoSEQ multiplex PCR; TCRdb's copy keeps in-frame clones and lacks some. The sample records about 200,000 clones, 75% to 85% being singletons. Sequencing was carried out using peripheral blood. The receptors originated from a woman between 65 and 79 years old with COVID-19, enrolled during active disease. Each CDR3 is given with its conserved first and last residue. The D gene is left open where the match is weak. Clone size, where shown, is once, few, many, or a class for clones that have expanded.

TRBV28	.	TRBD2	TRBJ2-5	CASSAGGAVPETQYF	TGTGCCAGCAGCGCCGGGGGGGCAGTTCCCGAGACCCAGTACTTC
TRBV6-5	.	.	TRBJ2-7	CATSRGNEQYF	TGTGCCACCTCCCGGGGGAACGAGCAGTACTTC
TRBV7-9	.	TRBD1	TRBJ1-6	CASSLGQGRSPLHF	TGTGCCAGCAGCTTGGGACAGGGAAGATCACCCCTCCACTTT
TRBV7-3	.	.	TRBJ2-1	CASSPHGGTTYNEQFF	TGTGCCAGCAGCCCCCACGGCGGGACGACGTACAATGAGCAGTTCTTC
TRBV4-3	.	.	TRBJ1-1	CASSQQTGNTEAFF	TGCGCCAGCAGCCAACAGACAGGGAACACTGAAGCTTTCTTT
TRBV5-4	.	TRBD1	TRBJ1-6	CASRQGVNSPLHF	TGTGCCAGCAGACAGGGGGTCAATTCACCCCTCCACTTT
TRBV3-1/TRBV3-2	.	.	TRBJ1-3	CASSQRTVSGNTIYF	TGTGCCAGCAGCCAGCGGACAGTCTCTGGAAACACCATATATTTT
TRBV11-3	.	.	TRBJ2-3	CASSSNRGTDTQYF	TGTGCCAGCAGCTCTAACCGGGGAACAGATACGCAGTATTTT
TRBV10-3	.	TRBD1	TRBJ1-2	CAIRLDRVDGYTF	TGTGCCATCAGACTGGACAGGGTGGATGGCTACACCTTC
TRBV11-3	.	TRBD2	TRBJ2-1	CASSSRFTTGGLNEQFF	TGTGCCAGCAGCTCCCGCTTCACAACGGGGGGTCTCAATGAGCAGTTCTTC
TRBV6-2/TRBV6-3	.	TRBD1	TRBJ2-1	CASSYNVNRDRGRRNEQFF	TGTGCCAGCAGTTACAACGTAAATCGGGACAGGGGACGTAGGAATGAGCAGTTCTTC
TRBV29-1	.	.	TRBJ1-1	CSVEPSHQGGSTEAFF	TGCAGCGTTGAACCCAGCCATCAGGGAGGGAGCACTGAAGCTTTCTTT
TRBV6-2/TRBV6-3	.	.	TRBJ1-1	CASSYYTGNTEAFF	TGTGCCAGCAGTTACTATACAGGGAACACTGAAGCTTTCTTT
TRBV4-3	.	TRBD1	TRBJ1-2	CASSQAPQGERGYTF	TGCGCCAGCAGCCAAGCCCCACAGGGGGAACGAGGCTACACCTTC
TRBV23-1	.	TRBD1	TRBJ1-2	CASSQSGGGYGYTF	TGCGCCAGCAGTCAATCAGGGGGCGGCTATGGCTACACCTTC
TRBV19	.	.	TRBJ2-3	CASSPTSPGGPQYF	TGTGCCAGTAGTCCAACTTCCCCCGGGGGGCCGCAGTATTTT
TRBV2	.	TRBD1	TRBJ1-5	CASSPQGNQPQHF	TGTGCCAGCAGTCCACAGGGGAATCAGCCCCAGCATTTT
TRBV27	.	.	TRBJ1-6	CASSLKQGLVNSPLHF	TGTGCCAGCAGTTTAAAGCAGGGGCTGGTAAATTCACCCCTCCACTTT
TRBV12-3/TRBV12-4	.	TRBD1	TRBJ2-7	CASSPDRDYEQYF	TGTGCCAGCAGTCCGGACAGGGACTACGAGCAGTACTTC
TRBV6-5	.	.	TRBJ1-1	CASSRRDTTEAFF	TGTGCCAGCAGTCGCCGGGACACCACTGAAGCTTTCTTT
TRBV18	.	.	TRBJ1-4	CASSPSMWPTNEKLFF	TGTGCCAGCTCACCTTCAATGTGGCCAACTAATGAAAAACTGTTTTTT
TRBV7-2	once	TRBD2	TRBJ2-7	CASSLGAGGDEQYF	TGTGCCAGCAGCTTAGGAGCGGGAGGTGACGAGCAGTACTTC
TRBV5-1	.	.	TRBJ2-4	CASSLGAVAKNIQYF	TGCGCCAGCAGCTTAGGGGCGGTAGCCAAAAACATTCAGTACTTC
TRBV9	.	TRBD1	TRBJ2-7	CASSRGQGYNEQYF	TGTGCCAGCAGCCGGGGACAGGGGTACAACGAGCAGTACTTC
TRBV7-6	.	.	TRBJ2-1	CASSPGQYNEQFF	TGTGCCAGCAGTCCGGGACAATACAATGAGCAGTTCTTC
TRBV24-1	.	TRBD2	TRBJ2-1	CATSSGSSYNEQFF	TGTGCCACCAGCAGCGGGAGTTCCTACAATGAGCAGTTCTTC
TRBV20-1	once	.	TRBJ2-5	CGSGYQETQYF	TGCGGATCCGGGTACCAAGAGACCCAGTACTTC
TRBV19	.	.	TRBJ1-2	CASSGRGELIVGYTF	TGTGCCAGTAGTGGCCGGGGGGAGCTCATCGTAGGCTACACCTTC
TRBV7-2	.	.	TRBJ1-2	CASSLAAGVPRRGYTF	TGTGCCAGCAGCTTAGCAGCAGGGGTCCCAAGGCGCGGCTACACCTTC
TRBV2	.	TRBD1	TRBJ1-5	CASSVSPGQGVHQPQHF	TGTGCCAGCAGTGTCAGTCCGGGACAGGGAGTTCACCAGCCCCAGCATTTT
TRBV9	once	TRBD1	TRBJ2-5	CASSVGAGQVGQETQYF	TGTGCCAGCAGCGTAGGGGCGGGACAGGTGGGGCAAGAGACCCAGTACTTC
TRBV18	.	.	TRBJ2-3	CASARSGADTQYF	TGTGCCAGCGCCCGGTCGGGGGCAGATACGCAGTATTTT
TRBV19	.	.	TRBJ2-1	CASSMTGTRYLGDSYNEQFF	TGTGCCAGTAGTATGACCGGGACACGGTACCTGGGGGACTCCTACAATGAGCAGTTCTTC
TRBV4-1	.	TRBD2	TRBJ2-3	CASSANSGGAFGTDTQYF	TGCGCCAGCAGCGCTAATAGCGGGGGGGCGTTTGGCACAGATACGCAGTATTTT
TRBV3-1/TRBV3-2	.	.	TRBJ1-2	CASRPQGIDYGYTF	TGTGCCAGCAGACCTCAGGGGATTGACTATGGCTACACCTTC
TRBV7-3	.	.	TRBJ2-3	CASSLRPGGTDTQYF	TGTGCCAGCAGCTTACGTCCGGGGGGCACAGATACGCAGTATTTT
TRBV6-2/TRBV6-3	.	TRBD1	TRBJ1-5	CASSPWTGRQPQHF	TGTGCCAGCAGTCCCTGGACAGGGAGGCAGCCCCAGCATTTT
TRBV5-4	once	.	TRBJ1-1	CASSFGGGTEAFF	TGTGCCAGCAGCTTCGGGGGGGGCACTGAAGCTTTCTTT
TRBV7-3	.	.	TRBJ1-2	CASSLGRGYGYTF	TGTGCCAGCAGCCTGGGGCGCGGCTATGGCTACACCTTC
TRBV7-2	.	TRBD2	TRBJ2-7	CASRGGLGGYEQYF	TGTGCCAGCAGGGGGGGACTAGGCGGCTACGAGCAGTACTTC
TRBV7-9	.	TRBD1	TRBJ1-1	CASSWTGPTEAFF	TGTGCCAGCAGCTGGACAGGGCCCACTGAAGCTTTCTTT
TRBV2	.	.	TRBJ1-5	CASEPGVRQPQHF	TGTGCCAGCGAACCAGGGGTACGGCAGCCCCAGCATTTT
TRBV7-2	.	.	TRBJ2-3	CASSSGGGRTDTQYF	TGTGCCAGCAGCTCAGGAGGAGGTCGTACAGATACGCAGTATTTT
TRBV5-1	.	.	TRBJ1-2	CASSLDRAGYGYTF	TGCGCCAGCAGCTTGGACAGGGCGGGCTATGGCTACACCTTC
TRBV9	.	TRBD2	TRBJ2-5	CASSVWTSGAEETQYF	TGTGCCAGCAGCGTATGGACTAGCGGGGCCGAGGAGACCCAGTACTTC
TRBV3-1/TRBV3-2	.	.	TRBJ1-1	CASSQEGRNTEAFF	TGTGCCAGCAGCCAAGAGGGGAGGAACACTGAAGCTTTCTTT
TRBV19	.	.	TRBJ1-2	CASSQLSGRRGYGYTF	TGTGCCAGTAGTCAACTTTCCGGGAGGCGCGGCTATGGCTACACCTTC
TRBV5-8	.	.	TRBJ1-6	CASSLYTGRGGPLEPLHF	TGTGCCAGCAGCTTGTATACAGGGCGGGGGGGTCCCCTCGAGCCCCTCCACTTT
TRBV10-3	.	.	TRBJ1-5	CAISDVLSNQPQHF	TGTGCCATCAGTGATGTTCTTAGCAATCAGCCCCAGCATTTT
TRBV5-4	.	TRBD2	TRBJ2-1	CASSPGGEHAYNEQFF	TGTGCCAGCAGCCCGGGAGGAGAGCACGCCTACAATGAGCAGTTCTTC
TRBV28	.	.	TRBJ1-6	CASGGGLSPLHF	TGTGCCAGCGGCGGGGGACTCTCACCCCTCCACTTT
TRBV7-2	.	.	TRBJ1-6	CASSLFEGIAPLHF	TGTGCCAGCAGCTTATTCGAGGGCATAGCACCCCTCCACTTT
TRBV10-3	few	TRBD1	TRBJ2-2	CAISERGDRWNTGELFF	TGTGCCATCAGTGAGAGGGGGGACAGGTGGAACACCGGGGAGCTGTTTTTT
TRBV7-2	.	.	TRBJ1-5	CASSLGGGPPLRQPQHF	TGTGCCAGCAGCTTAGGGGGGGGCCCACCTCTAAGGCAGCCCCAGCATTTT
TRBV7-9	.	TRBD1	TRBJ2-1	CASSLGTGRNEQFF	TGTGCCAGCAGCTTGGGGACAGGGAGAAATGAGCAGTTCTTC
TRBV27	.	.	TRBJ2-5	CASSGPGEPLLTQYF	TGTGCCAGCAGTGGCCCGGGAGAGCCTCTCCTGACCCAGTACTTC
TRBV25-1	.	.	TRBJ1-5	CASSLGRASNQPQHF	TGTGCCAGCAGCCTTGGGAGGGCCAGCAATCAGCCCCAGCATTTT
TRBV6-2/TRBV6-3	.	.	TRBJ2-7	CASSGTSYEQYF	TGTGCCAGCAGCGGCACCTCCTACGAGCAGTACTTC